The 12 T cell receptor beta chains listed next were all sequenced from one sample in a study of blood T cell repertoires in COVID-19. Libraries were prepared by immunoSEQ multiplex PCR; TCRdb keeps only in-frame clonotypes and omits some of them. The data hold about 220,000 clones, with about three quarters observed a single time. Sequences were obtained from peripheral blood. The receptors originated from a woman in her seventies with acute or convalescent COVID-19.

As DNA, the CDR3 is TGTGCCATCAGTGAGTCGCGGGGGCTAGGAAACACCATATATTTT. Translated, it gives CAISESRGLGNTIYF. The chain joins TRBV10-3 to TRBJ1-3; D is possibly TRBD1 (6 bases). V lost 0 bases and J lost 4, with 10 bases in between. Looked up from germline, CDR1 is ENHRY and CDR2 is SYGVKD. This CDR3 has 15 amino acids.

The chain uses TRBV30 and TRBJ1-6; 7 positions agree with TRBD1. This CDR3 has 13 amino acids. V was clipped by 3 bases and J by 5 bases; unmatched bases: 1. Germline lookup yields CDR1 GTSNPN and CDR2 SVGIG (reference sequence). This CDR3 reads CAWSTGDNSPLHF. CDR3 DNA sequence: TGTGCCTGGAGCACAGGGGATAATTCACCCCTCCACTTT. Full variable domain (outside the CDR3, taken from reference TRBV30 and TRBJ1-6): SQTIHQWPATLVQPVGSPLSLECTVEGTSNPNLYWYRQAAGRGLQLLFYSVGIGQISSEVPQNLSASRPQDRQFILSSKKLLLSDSGFYLCAWSTGDNSPLHFGNGTRLTVT.

The CDR3 loop reads CASGASGGTYEQYF. The CDR3 DNA sequence: TGTGCCAGCGGGGCTAGCGGGGGAACCTACGAGCAGTACTTC. The V and J genes are TRBV7-8 and TRBJ2-7; 10 nucleotides line up with TRBD2. The CDR3 consists of 14 residues. Germline CDR1 is SGHVS and CDR2 is FQNEAQ. V trimming: 8 bases; J trimming: 2 bases; junction bases outside the gene matches: 6. The full variable domain, rest sourced from reference TRBV7-8 and TRBJ2-7, is GAGVSQSPRYKVAKRGQDVALRCDPISGHVSLFWYQQALGQGPEFLTYFQNEAQLDKSGLPSDRFFAERPEGSVSTLKIQRTQQEDSAVYLCASGASGGTYEQYFGPGTRLTVT.

The J gene is TRBJ2-2, the V gene TRBV5-8; no reliable D call. Germline CDR1 SGHTS, CDR2 YDEGEE. Between the trimmed V and J ends, which lost 0 bases and 5 bases, there was a span of 8 bases. There are 14 residues in the CDR3. Here the CDR3 reads CASSLAKLTGELFF. The CDR3 bases are TGTGCCAGCAGCTTGGCCAAATTGACCGGGGAGCTGTTTTTT.

The rearrangement joins TRBV11-2 to TRBJ2-1; D possibly corresponds to TRBD2 (7 bases). V lost 5 bases, J lost 12 bases, and 14 bases lay in between. The CDR3 has 12 amino acids. Looked up from germline, CDR1 is SGHAT and CDR2 is FQNNGV. Written as DNA, the CDR3 is TGTGCCAGCAGCAGATACGGGGGGCGGCAGTTCTTC. It encodes CASSRYGGRQFF.

This sequence joins TRBV3-1 (or the pseudogene TRBV3-2) and TRBJ1-1; D may be TRBD1 (5 bases). Trimming shortened V by 4 bases and J by 1 base, and 13 bases separated the two germline ends. Germline values: CDR1 LGHDT, CDR2 YNNKEL (reference sequence). The CDR3 contains 15 residues. In nucleotides, the CDR3 is TGTGCCAGCAGCCTCCATGGCGGGGGGAACACTGAAGCTTTCTTT. Amino acids: CASSLHGGGNTEAFF.

The chain carries TRBV9 and TRBJ1-1, with D unresolved. The CDR3 runs to 13 residues. Germline V gene sequence: CDR1 SGDLS, CDR2 YYNGEE. Trimming pared 2 bases from V and 3 bases from J, leaving 8 bases between. CDR3 protein: CASSVPFDTEAFF. The CDR3 nucleotides read TGTGCCAGCAGCGTTCCGTTTGACACTGAAGCTTTCTTT. The whole variable domain, remainder taken from reference TRBV9 and TRBJ1-1, is DSGVTQTPKHLITATGQRVTLRCSPRSGDLSVYWYQQSLDQGLQFLIQYYNGEERAKGNILERFSAQQFPDLHSELNLSSLELGDSALYFCASSVPFDTEAFFGQGTRLTVV.

V and J are TRBV7-2 and TRBJ2-7; possibly TRBD2 for D (5 bases). CDR1 and CDR2 from the germline V gene are SGHTA and FQGNSA. The CDR3 extends over 15 amino acids. Deletions cut 1 base from V and 6 bases from J, with 16 bases between. The CDR3 protein is CASSLVWGVSGEQYF. The DNA of the CDR3 is TGTGCCAGCAGCTTAGTATGGGGTGTAAGCGGCGAGCAGTACTTC.

This clone appeared once. This sequence joins TRBV10-3 and TRBJ2-3, with 10 bases that match TRBD2. The CDR3 spans 14 residues. The trim removed 6 bases at V and 3 bases at J, leaving 3 bases unmatched. Germline V gene data show CDR1 as ENHRY and CDR2 as SYGVKD. The CDR3 sequence: CAISLAGETDTQYF. CDR3 DNA: TGTGCCATCAGCCTAGCGGGGGAAACAGATACGCAGTATTTT.

This clone was seen only a few times. This chain joins TRBV4-1 and TRBJ1-4, with 9 bases matching TRBD1. This CDR3 has 16 residues. CDR1 and CDR2 (germline): MGHRA, YSYEKL. The V and J ends lost 1 base and 7 bases, in that order; junction bases with no gene match: 7. The CDR3 coding sequence is TGCGCCAGCAGCCAAGGACAGGGGGTAACGAGTGAAAAACTGTTTTTT. Translated, it gives CASSQGQGVTSEKLFF.

This sequence joins TRBV6-5 and TRBJ2-3; possibly TRBD2 for D (6 bases). The V gene lost 6 bases and the J gene lost 4 bases, with 17 bases spanning the gap. The CDR3 is 15 residues long. Per the germline V gene, CDR1 is MNHEY and CDR2 is SVGAGI. This CDR3 is CASSLDPRGPDTQYF. CDR3 bases: TGTGCCAGCAGCCTAGATCCGCGGGGTCCAGATACGCAGTATTTT.

The chain couples TRBV24-1 to TRBJ2-1; 7 nucleotides match TRBD2. V was clipped by 9 bases and J by 1 base; unmatched bases: 2. The CDR3 is made up of 13 amino acids. Per germline, CDR1 KGHDR and CDR2 SFDVKD. This CDR3 is CATAGESYNEQFF. The CDR3 nucleotides are TGTGCCACCGCGGGGGAGTCCTACAATGAGCAGTTCTTC.